The next 17 T cell receptor beta chains were all read from a single sample in a study of blood T cells in healthy people across ages. A sample-barcoded 5' primer and a J-beta primer mix were used in a second PCR of roughly 7 to 11 cycles. A single record per CDR3 protein comes from TCRdb applying MiXCR to the 5' RACE reads. The sample carries approximately 1,700,000 distinct CDR3 sequences, 30% to 40% recorded once. The source material was blood. The receptors derive from a human donor in good health.

This chain links TRBV5-1 with TRBJ2-1; a weak D match, TRBD2 (6 bases). This CDR3 region has 15 residues. Trimming shortened V by 0 bases and J by 8 bases, and 15 bases separated the two germline ends. The V gene's germline CDR1 is SGHRS and CDR2 YFSETQ. The chain's CDR3 is CASSLEGGGGDEQFF. The CDR3, as DNA: TGCGCCAGCAGCTTGGAGGGAGGTGGTGGGGATGAGCAGTTCTTC. Variable domain in full (rest from reference TRBV5-1 and TRBJ2-1): KAGVTQTPRYLIKTRGQQVTLSCSPISGHRSVSWYQQTPGQGLQFLFEYFSETQRNKGNFPGRFSGRQFSNSRSEMNVSTLELGDSALYLCASSLEGGGGDEQFFGPGTRLTVL.

This clonotype was counted at least ten times. The chain is built from TRBV7-9 and TRBJ1-2; D call uncertain. Germline V gives CDR1 SEHNR, CDR2 FQNEAQ (reference sequence). The CDR3 has 12 amino acids. Trimming took off 1 base at V and 6 bases at J, with 6 bases between the two ends. The CDR3: CASSLGADGYTF. The DNA for the CDR3 is TGTGCCAGCAGCTTAGGGGCGGATGGCTACACCTTC.

This clonotype was seen only a few times. The chain has TRBV6-2 or TRBV6-3 and TRBJ2-5; D perhaps matches TRBD1 (5 bases). The V and J ends lost 5 bases and 2 bases respectively, with 15 bases between them. Germline V gene data show CDR1 as MNHEY and CDR2 as SVGEGT. CDR3 size: 15 residues. The CDR3 loop reads CASSDPTEYQETQYF. The CDR3 DNA reads as TGTGCCAGCAGTGACCCGACAGAATATCAAGAGACCCAGTACTTC.

This rearrangement joins TRBV12-3 or TRBV12-4 to TRBJ2-5; 7 bases map to TRBD1. With 5 bases clipped from V and 11 bases from J, the junction kept 11 bases outside the gene matches. This CDR3 is built from 13 residues. DNA for the CDR3: TGTGCCAGCAGTCAGACAGGGATGGAGGAGCAGTACTTC. It is translated as CASSQTGMEEQYF.

This clonotype has just a few counts. This sequence joins TRBV7-2 and TRBJ1-6, with D hard to call. Looked up from germline, CDR1 is SGHTA and CDR2 is FQGNSA. Deletions cut 5 bases from V and 7 bases from J, with 18 bases between. The CDR3 totals 16 residues. For the CDR3, the DNA is TGTGCCAGCAGCCCCCCGAGCCGGCGGCGAAATTCACCCCTCCACTTT. The encoded protein is CASSPPSRRRNSPLHF.

The chain combines TRBV20-1 with TRBJ1-1; D call uncertain. The CDR3 is 13 amino acids. Germline CDR1 reads DFQATT; CDR2 reads SNEGSKA (reference sequence). Deletions cut 0 bases from V and 9 bases from J, with 14 bases between. CDR3 sequence reads: CSARDRGIQKAFF. CDR3 nucleotides: TGCAGTGCTAGAGATCGGGGAATACAGAAAGCTTTCTTT.

The V call is TRBV5-1, the J call TRBJ2-1, with 13 bases aligning to TRBD2. Unmatched junction bases numbered 7, after V lost 4 bases and J lost 6 bases. Germline V gene data show CDR1 as SGHRS and CDR2 as YFSETQ. The CDR3 length is 16 residues. In DNA, the CDR3 is TGCGCCAGCAGCATACCGACTAGCGGGGGGTCCAATGAGCAGTTCTTC. Amino acids: CASSIPTSGGSNEQFF.

The chain has TRBV6-6 and TRBJ2-1; the D gene is possibly TRBD2 (6 bases). The length of the CDR3 is 16 residues. Trimming left V 2 bases short and J 3 bases short, with 14 bases between. The V gene's germline CDR1 is MNHNY and CDR2 SVGAGI (reference sequence). Here the CDR3 DNA reads TGTGCCAGCAGTTACGGGCCGTGGGAGGACTACAATGAGCAGTTCTTC. This sequence encodes CASSYGPWEDYNEQFF.

This clonotype was detected a few times. The chain's CDR3 is CASSDDRVYGYTF. CDR3 DNA sequence: TGTGCCAGCAGCGACGACAGGGTTTATGGCTACACCTTC. The chain recombines TRBV9 with TRBJ1-2, with 7 bases matching TRBD1. This CDR3 comprises 13 residues. Germline CDR1 SGDLS, CDR2 YYNGEE. With V trimmed by 3 bases and J by 5 bases, 4 bases remained unmatched. Combining the CDR3 with reference TRBV9 and TRBJ1-2 gives the whole variable domain DSGVTQTPKHLITATGQRVTLRCSPRSGDLSVYWYQQSLDQGLQFLIQYYNGEERAKGNILERFSAQQFPDLHSELNLSSLELGDSALYFCASSDDRVYGYTFGSGTRLTVV.

This chain joins TRBV12-3 or TRBV12-4 and TRBJ2-3, with D perhaps matching TRBD2 (6 bases). The V end was cut by 8 bases, the J end by 4 bases, with 19 bases between. The CDR3 runs 15 residues. CDR3 protein: CASPNPGERADTQYF. The CDR3 DNA follows: TGTGCCAGCCCTAACCCGGGAGAGCGAGCAGATACGCAGTATTTT.

The CDR3 protein is CSARRQIDTEAFF. CDR3 coding DNA: TGCAGTGCTAGAAGGCAGATTGACACTGAAGCTTTCTTT. The chain employs TRBV20-1 and TRBJ1-1; D ambiguous. Per germline, CDR1 DFQATT and CDR2 SNEGSKA (reference sequence). The CDR3 has 13 residues. Trimming removed 2 bases from V and 3 bases from J, with 10 bases in between.

The chain links TRBV12-3 or TRBV12-4 to TRBJ1-4; no clear D. V was shortened by 6 bases and J by 3 bases, with 8 bases between the two germline ends. The CDR3 is 13 residues long. The DNA for the CDR3 is TGTGCCAGCAGGAGAAGGCCTAATGAAAAACTGTTTTTT. Translated, it gives CASRRRPNEKLFF.

The table lists this clonotype with a few counts. The rearrangement uses TRBV7-2 and TRBJ2-5; tentative D call: TRBD1 (7 bases). The V gene's germline CDR1 is SGHTA and CDR2 FQGNSA. This CDR3 spans 13 amino acids. V was pared by 4 bases and J by 13 bases, with 19 bases between. CDR3 nucleotides: TGTGCCAGCAGCTCGACAGGGCGGGACTCCTGGTACTTC. Its translation: CASSSTGRDSWYF.

The chain combines TRBV9 with TRBJ1-1; TRBD1 might be the D (5 bases). CDR3 length equals 15 residues. V lost 0 bases to trimming and J lost 1 base, with 10 bases between them. The germline CDR1 and CDR2 sequences are SGDLS and YYNGEE. The CDR3, as DNA: TGTGCCAGCAGCGTAGAAGGGACGTCGAACACTGAAGCTTTCTTT. Encoded protein: CASSVEGTSNTEAFF. The whole variable domain, remainder taken from reference TRBV9 and TRBJ1-1, is DSGVTQTPKHLITATGQRVTLRCSPRSGDLSVYWYQQSLDQGLQFLIQYYNGEERAKGNILERFSAQQFPDLHSELNLSSLELGDSALYFCASSVEGTSNTEAFFGQGTRLTVV.

The chain recombines TRBV7-8 with TRBJ1-2; perhaps TRBD1 as D (6 bases). Deletions cut 2 bases from V and 4 bases from J, with 14 bases between. The germline V gene has CDR1 SGHVS and CDR2 FQNEAQ. This CDR3 is built from 15 residues. The CDR3 region has the DNA TGTGCCAGCAGCTTAACTGACAGGACCCCCTATGGCTACACCTTC. Protein product: CASSLTDRTPYGYTF.

This clonotype was seen a handful of times. This sequence joins TRBV4-2 and TRBJ2-1; 11 positions match TRBD2. The CDR3 is 15 amino acids. The J segment lost 6 bases and the V segment lost 6 bases, leaving 7 bases of the junction unmatched. Germline CDR1 is LGHNA and CDR2 is YNFKEQ. This chain's CDR3 is CASSDSGGAPNEQFF. As DNA, the CDR3 is TGTGCCAGCAGTGATAGCGGGGGGGCCCCCAATGAGCAGTTCTTC.

This chain joins TRBV13 and TRBJ2-1; D assignment may be TRBD1 or TRBD2 (5 bases each). Trimming took off 5 bases at V and 2 bases at J, with 16 bases between the two ends. Per the germline V gene, CDR1 is PRHDT and CDR2 is FYEKMQ (reference sequence). This CDR3 comprises 16 residues. CDR3 nucleotides: TGTGCCAGCAGCCCGGACCGGGACGGGACCTACAATGAGCAGTTCTTC. Translated: CASSPDRDGTYNEQFF.